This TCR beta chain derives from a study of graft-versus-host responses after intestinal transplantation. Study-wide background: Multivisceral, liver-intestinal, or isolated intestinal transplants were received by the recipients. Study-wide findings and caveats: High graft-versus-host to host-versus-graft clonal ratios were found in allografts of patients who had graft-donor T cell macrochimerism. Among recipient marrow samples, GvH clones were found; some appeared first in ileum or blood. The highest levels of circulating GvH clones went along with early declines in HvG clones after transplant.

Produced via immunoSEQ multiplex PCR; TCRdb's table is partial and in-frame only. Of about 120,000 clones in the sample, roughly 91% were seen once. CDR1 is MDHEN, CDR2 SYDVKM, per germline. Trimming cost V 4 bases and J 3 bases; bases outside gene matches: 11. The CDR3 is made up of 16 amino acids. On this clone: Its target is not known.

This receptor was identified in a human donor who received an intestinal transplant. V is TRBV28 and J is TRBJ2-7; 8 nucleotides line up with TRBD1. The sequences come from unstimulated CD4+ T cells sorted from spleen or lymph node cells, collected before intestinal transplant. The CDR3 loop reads CASSSTRGRGLYEQYF. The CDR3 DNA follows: TGTGCCAGCAGTTCAACCAGGGGGCGAGGACTCTACGAGCAGTACTTC.